The present T cell receptor beta chain was sequenced within a study of IL-17A CD8 T cells in psoriatic arthritis synovium. In terms of the full investigation: The goal of the study was to define the phenotype, molecular profile and function of synovial IL-17A+CD8+ T cells in psoriatic arthritis pathogenesis. What the research found in general, with its limitations: Although over 4.5% of the repertoire was occupied by some individual clones, most synovial CD8+ subsets remained polyclonal. Only a few patients were covered by TCR sequencing, and this limited sample size was acknowledged by the authors. In psoriatic arthritis, TCRbeta sequencing revealed that synovial Tc17 cells were polyclonal (median clonality 0.08). Morisita overlap indices above 0.8 were seen in a couple of patients because many Tc17 clones were shared with the synovial Tc1 population. Because no psoriatic arthritis synovial tissue samples were available, cells were taken from synovial fluid instead of synovial tissue.

CD3+ T cells were isolated magnetically, stimulated for roughly 1.5 hours with PMA and ionomycin, and then labeled using IL-17A and IFNgamma cytokine secretion assays. Synovial fluid effusions were drawn by aspiration from the actively inflamed joints of psoriatic arthritis patients. For each patient, synovial fluid served as the source from which three memory CD8+ T cell populations were isolated by sorting: Tc1 cells (IL-17A-IFNgamma+), Tc17 cells (IL-17A+) and the bulk memory fraction, allowing their TCR repertoires to be compared. The Classification of Psoriatic Arthritis Study Group (CASPAR) criteria were met by the psoriatic arthritis patients. Cytokine-secreting cells were counterstained with viability dye and anti-CD3, CD8, CD14 and CD4 antibodies and sorted on a BD FACSAria. Sorted CD8+ T cell subsets from the synovial fluid of three patients with psoriatic arthritis were subjected to TCRbeta sequencing. Synovial fluid mononuclear cells were isolated with Lymphoprep and cryopreserved in liquid nitrogen before use. The medium used for cryopreservation had around 50% fetal calf serum and around 9.6% dimethyl sulfoxide.

Only a few counts were recorded for this clone. No antigen is known for it. No base-level quality is on record; no much larger clone is a single base apart. DNA was extracted (Qiagen), and TCRbeta V-D-J rearrangements were subjected to bias-controlled amplification followed by high-throughput sequencing (immunoSEQ; Adaptive Biotech). As for how the authors treated the data: Productive sequences were analyzed at sequence level using the immunoSEQ Analyzer platform. Clonality was computed as 1 minus Pielou's evenness, ranging from 0 (highly polyclonal) to 1 (monoclonal). How much repertoires overlapped between subsets was quantified with the Morisita index, which goes from 0 (no similarity) to 1 (complete similarity). What TCRdb holds here is the immuneACCESS table cut down to in-frame rearrangements. Part of the clones is not present; checked against another copy, under half of the missing clones reflect an unresolved V gene, and the others are unexplained. V, J and clone size were drawn from that table, and D and trimming were deduced from the DNA. This sample is represented by 1,500 to 2,500 clones; roughly 70% of them were singletons. The ten largest make up around an eighth of the sample.

Input material: IL-17A+ (IFN-gamma+/-) memory CD8+ T cells from synovial fluid. This specimen's cell subset or site label, interpreted: IL-17A+IFNgamma+/- memory CD8+ (Tc17) cells. This receptor was identified in a human donor with psoriatic arthritis.

The CDR3 reads as follows: CASSQVARSSYNEQFF. The nucleotides read TGTGCCAGCAGCCAAGTAGCCAGGAGCTCCTACAATGAGCAGTTCTTC. The chain is encoded by TRBV14 joined to TRBJ2-1; the D segment cannot be called with confidence. Spanning cysteine to phenylalanine, the CDR3 consists of 16 amino acids. Only the CDR3 portion is preserved as DNA: 48 bases, with reading frame beginning at the first base. V is shortened by 1 base, J by 0 bases, and the region joining them spans 10 bases. Looking up the germline V gene yields CDR1 SGHDN and CDR2 FVKESK.